The 7 T cell receptor beta chains given below trace back to one sample, sequenced in a study of blood T cell repertoires in COVID-19. TCRdb's table, derived via immunoSEQ multiplex PCR, lists solely in-frame clones and lacks some. The data show fewer than 250,000 clones, with 80% seen just once and about 7% held by the top ten. Material: PBMCs or T cells enriched from blood (not recorded which). The receptors derive from a woman aged 40 to 55 with acute COVID-19.

This clone was recorded a few times. The chain uses TRBV7-3 and TRBJ2-2; 8 nucleotides match TRBD1. Trimming took 5 bases from V and 4 from J; bases not matched to a gene: 9. The CDR3 spans 16 residues. CDR1 is SGHTA and CDR2 is FQGTGA in the germline V gene. The CDR3 nucleotides read TGTGCCAGCAGCCGACGACAGGGGCGACGCACCGGGGAGCTGTTTTTT. Translating it yields CASSRRQGRRTGELFF.

The CDR3 loop is CASSASQGGPFGYTF. The DNA of the CDR3 is TGTGCCAGCAGCGCAAGTCAGGGAGGGCCTTTTGGCTACACCTTC. This rearrangement joins TRBV9 to TRBJ1-2; maybe TRBD1 (5 bases). This CDR3 has 15 residues. Germline V CDR1 and CDR2: SGDLS, YYNGEE. V lost 3 bases, J lost 7 bases, and 19 bases lay in between.

About this clone: Within the sample, other DNA sequences also encode this same CDR3. The rearrangement joins TRBV7-8 to TRBJ2-1, with 8 positions matching TRBD1. V dropped 2 bases and J dropped 8; count of bases not matched to a gene: 8. Per the germline V gene, CDR1 is SGHVS and CDR2 is FQNEAQ. CDR3 length: 15 amino acids. CDR3 amino acids: CASSLSGQGEDEQFF. DNA for the CDR3: TGTGCCAGCAGCTTATCCGGACAGGGTGAGGATGAGCAGTTCTTC.

CDR3 residues: CASSRGAGDQPQHF. CDR3 coding DNA: TGTGCCAGCAGTCGGGGGGCAGGGGATCAGCCCCAGCATTTT. The chain joins TRBV6-5 to TRBJ1-5, with D perhaps TRBD1 (6 bases). Trimming pared 5 bases from V and 5 bases from J, leaving 13 bases between. Germline V gene data show CDR1 as MNHEY and CDR2 as SVGAGI. The CDR3 runs 14 residues.

V gene TRBV11-2 combines with J gene TRBJ2-7; weak D call: TRBD2 (5 bases). The CDR3 has 14 amino acids. V was trimmed by 5 bases and J by 6 bases, leaving 17 bases between them. Germline-derived CDR1 and CDR2 are SGHAT and FQNNGV. In DNA, the CDR3 is TGTGCCAGCAGCCGGACTCCAGATGGAGGCGAGCAGTACTTC. Its translation is CASSRTPDGGEQYF.

V usage is TRBV3-1 (or the pseudogene TRBV3-2) and J usage is TRBJ2-1, with TRBD2 matching over 10 bases. Germline CDR1 and CDR2: LGHDT and YNNKEL (reference sequence). V was clipped by 4 bases and J by 2 bases; unmatched bases: 5. This CDR3 is built from 16 residues. CDR3 sequence reads: CASSRNLAGAYNEQFF. The CDR3 bases are TGTGCCAGCAGCCGAAACCTAGCGGGAGCCTACAATGAGCAGTTCTTC.

In this sample, this clone turned up once. This chain connects TRBV6-5 to TRBJ2-2, with D maybe TRBD2 (5 bases). This CDR3 is built from 15 residues. Per germline, CDR1 MNHEY and CDR2 SVGAGI. Between the trimmed V and J ends, which lost 4 bases and 5 bases, there was a span of 14 bases. CDR3 DNA sequence: TGTGCCAGCAGTTCTTTAGGACTGTCAACCGGGGAGCTGTTTTTT. Its translation: CASSSLGLSTGELFF.